A single sample gave rise to the 8 T cell receptor beta chains below, sequenced in a study of blood T cells in healthy people across ages. The use of a sample-barcoded 5' primer and a J-beta primer mix characterized a second PCR of roughly 6 to 11 cycles. TCRdb redid the calling of the 5' RACE reads with MiXCR, one entry per CDR3 protein. The sample comprises more than 800,000 distinct CDR3 sequences, roughly 45% of which are singletons, and 15% to 20% rests with the top ten. Sequenced: blood. The receptors originated from a woman aged 60 to 75 in good health.

The rearrangement links TRBV29-1 to TRBJ1-5, with D tentatively TRBD1 (5 bases). Germline loops: CDR1 SQVTM, CDR2 ANQGSEA. With 7 bases removed from V and 11 bases from J, the gap between germline ends came to 9 bases. The CDR3 runs 9 residues. The CDR3: CSGGNTQHF. The DNA for the CDR3 is TGCAGCGGGGGCAACACCCAGCATTTT.

The chain recombines TRBV10-3 with TRBJ2-1, with TRBD1 as a possible D gene (5 bases). Germline CDR1 and CDR2: ENHRY and SYGVKD. Trimming removed 4 bases from V and 4 bases from J, with 11 bases in between. The CDR3 sequence is 14 residues long. This CDR3 reads CAISGADNYNEQFF. CDR3 nucleotide sequence: TGTGCCATCAGTGGGGCGGACAATTACAATGAGCAGTTCTTC.

J is TRBJ2-5 and V is TRBV27; D may be TRBD1 (6 bases). V lost 5 bases and J lost 3, with 16 bases in between. In germline, CDR1 is MNHEY, CDR2 SMNVEV (reference sequence). The CDR3 is 15 amino acids. CDR3 amino acids: CASSRRPPGEETQYF. As DNA, the CDR3 is TGTGCCAGCAGTCGACGACCCCCAGGGGAAGAGACCCAGTACTTC.

This sequence joins TRBV6-6 and TRBJ2-7; 8 nucleotides match TRBD2. The trim removed 5 bases at V and 2 bases at J, leaving 8 bases unmatched. The CDR3 contains 15 residues. Germline V gene lookup returns CDR1 MNHNY and CDR2 SVGAGI (reference sequence). The CDR3 region has the DNA TGTGCCAGCAGTCCGCGGGTAGCGGGAACCTACGAGCAGTACTTC. Its translation: CASSPRVAGTYEQYF.

The chain is built from TRBV10-3 and TRBJ2-5; TRBD2 aligns across 8 bases. V was pared by 0 bases and J by 5 bases, with 5 bases of the junction left unmatched. Germline lookup yields CDR1 ENHRY and CDR2 SYGVKD. CDR3 length: 15 residues. In DNA form, the CDR3 reads TGTGCCATCAGTGAGTCAGCGGGAGCAGGGGAGACCCAGTACTTC. Encoded protein: CAISESAGAGETQYF.

The V call is TRBV28, the J call TRBJ2-7, with 8 bases fitting TRBD2. The junction had 11 bases not matched to a gene; V was cut back by 6 bases and J by 1 base. The CDR3 is made up of 16 amino acids. CDR1 MDHEN and CDR2 SYDVKM come from the germline V gene. The CDR3 DNA follows: TGTGCCAGCAGCTCCTGGAAGAGCGGGAGATCCTACGAGCAGTACTTC. Its protein is CASSSWKSGRSYEQYF. Looking up the rest from reference TRBV28 and TRBJ2-7 gives the full variable domain: DVKVTQSSRYLVKRTGEKVFLECVQDMDHENMFWYRQDPGLGLRLIYFSYDVKMKEKGDIPEGYSVSREKKERFSLILESASTNQTSMYLCASSSWKSGRSYEQYFGPGTRLTVT.

This clonotype was seen ten or more times. The chain links TRBV6-5 to TRBJ2-1; D is ambiguous. Between the trimmed V and J ends, which lost 6 bases and 7 bases, there was a span of 10 bases. This CDR3 has 12 amino acids. The germline CDR1 and CDR2 sequences are MNHEY and SVGAGI. The CDR3 DNA reads as TGTGCCAGCAGCCCGGGTAGGAATGAGCAGTTCTTC. Translating it yields CASSPGRNEQFF.

This clonotype was seen only once. The chain combines TRBV9 with TRBJ2-7; D is unclear. Germline CDR1 and CDR2: SGDLS and YYNGEE. The CDR3 consists of 14 residues. The V end lost 1 base, the J end lost 0 bases, and 8 bases lay between the germline ends. CDR3 in amino acids: CASSVIESSYEQYF. The CDR3 DNA reads TGTGCCAGCAGCGTAATTGAGAGCTCCTACGAGCAGTACTTC.